This TCR beta chain stems from a study of post-analysis software for immune sequencing data. Unique-molecular-identifier-tagged TCR beta cDNA libraries were used. TCRdb independently ran MiXCR on the PCR reads; one entry per CDR3 protein. Here the sample spans about 770,000 distinct CDR3 sequences, around 42% being singletons. Study-level results: Among four to six TRBV segments more frequent in patients than controls were TRBV5-6, TRBV5-1 and TRBV20-1.

The CDR3 has 17 amino acids. Germline V CDR1 and CDR2: SEHNR, FQNEAQ (reference sequence). V shed 1 base and J 3 bases; nucleotides not matched to a gene: 7. Points on this clonotype: Antigen unknown.

The chain has TRBV7-9 and TRBJ2-1; 9 bases match TRBD2. The receptor was derived from a girl aged 10 to 17 with multiple sclerosis. The sample taken for sequencing was blood. Written as DNA, the CDR3 is TGTGCCAGCAGCTTAGGGGGGCTAGCGGGACGCTACAATGAGCAGTTCTTC. Encoded protein: CASSLGGLAGRYNEQFF.